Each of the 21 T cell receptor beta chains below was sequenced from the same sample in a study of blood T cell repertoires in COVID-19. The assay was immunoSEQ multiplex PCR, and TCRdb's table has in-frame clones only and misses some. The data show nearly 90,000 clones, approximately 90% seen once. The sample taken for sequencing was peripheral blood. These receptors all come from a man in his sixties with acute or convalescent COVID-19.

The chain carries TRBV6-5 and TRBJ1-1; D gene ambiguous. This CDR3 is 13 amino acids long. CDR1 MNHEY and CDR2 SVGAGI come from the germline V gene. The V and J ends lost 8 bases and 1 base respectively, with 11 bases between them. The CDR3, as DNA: TGTGCCAGCGTCGGGTCCCCGAACACTGAAGCTTTCTTT. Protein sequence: CASVGSPNTEAFF.

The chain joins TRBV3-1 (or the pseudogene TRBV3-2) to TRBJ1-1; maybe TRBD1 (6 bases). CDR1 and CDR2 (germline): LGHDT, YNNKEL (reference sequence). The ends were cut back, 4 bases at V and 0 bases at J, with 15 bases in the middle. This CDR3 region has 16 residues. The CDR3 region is CASSPRTVPMNTEAFF. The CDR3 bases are TGTGCCAGCAGCCCCCGGACAGTCCCGATGAACACTGAAGCTTTCTTT.

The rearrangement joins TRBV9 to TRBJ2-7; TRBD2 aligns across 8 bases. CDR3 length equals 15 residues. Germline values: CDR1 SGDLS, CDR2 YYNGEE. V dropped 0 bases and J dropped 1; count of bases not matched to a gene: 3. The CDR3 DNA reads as TGTGCCAGCAGCGTAGAATCGGGAGGGTCCTACGAGCAGTACTTC. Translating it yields CASSVESGGSYEQYF.

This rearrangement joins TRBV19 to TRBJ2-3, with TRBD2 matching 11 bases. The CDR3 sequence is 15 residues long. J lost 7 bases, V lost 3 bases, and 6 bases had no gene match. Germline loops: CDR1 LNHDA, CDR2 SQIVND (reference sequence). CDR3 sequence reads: CASSIKTSGINTQYF. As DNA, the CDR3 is TGTGCCAGTAGTATCAAGACTAGCGGGATAAATACGCAGTATTTT.

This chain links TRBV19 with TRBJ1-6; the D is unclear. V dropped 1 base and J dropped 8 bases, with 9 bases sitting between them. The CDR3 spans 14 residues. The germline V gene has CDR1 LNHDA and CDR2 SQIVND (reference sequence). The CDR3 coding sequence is TGTGCCAGTAGTATAGCCCAGGTGTATTCACCCCTCCACTTT. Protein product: CASSIAQVYSPLHF.

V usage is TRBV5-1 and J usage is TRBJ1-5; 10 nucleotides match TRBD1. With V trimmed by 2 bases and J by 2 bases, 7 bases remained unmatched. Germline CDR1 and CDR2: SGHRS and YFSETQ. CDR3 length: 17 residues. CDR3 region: CASSFGPGTGGNQPQHF. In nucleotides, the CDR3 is TGCGCCAGCAGCTTTGGACCCGGGACAGGGGGCAATCAGCCCCAGCATTTT.

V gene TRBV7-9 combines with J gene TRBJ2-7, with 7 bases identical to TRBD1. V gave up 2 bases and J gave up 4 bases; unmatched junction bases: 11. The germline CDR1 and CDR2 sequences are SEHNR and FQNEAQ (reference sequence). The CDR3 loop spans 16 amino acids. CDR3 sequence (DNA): TGTGCCAGCAGCTTAAAAATAGGGGGCGCCTCGTACGAGCAGTACTTC. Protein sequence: CASSLKIGGASYEQYF. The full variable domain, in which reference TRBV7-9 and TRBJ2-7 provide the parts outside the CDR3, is DTGVSQNPRHKITKRGQNVTFRCDPISEHNRLYWYRQTLGQGPEFLTYFQNEAQLEKSRLLSDRFSAERPKGSFSTLEIQRTEQGDSAMYLCASSLKIGGASYEQYFGPGTRLTVT.

The CDR3 DNA follows: TGCAGTGCTAGTAGGACAGGGGGCGTTCAGCCCCAGCATTTT. Translated: CSASRTGGVQPQHF. This sequence joins TRBV20-1 and TRBJ1-5; 11 bases align to TRBD1. The CDR3 runs 14 residues. The V segment lost 3 bases and the J segment 6 bases; nucleotides outside the gene matches: 4. Germline V gives CDR1 DFQATT, CDR2 SNEGSKA (reference sequence).

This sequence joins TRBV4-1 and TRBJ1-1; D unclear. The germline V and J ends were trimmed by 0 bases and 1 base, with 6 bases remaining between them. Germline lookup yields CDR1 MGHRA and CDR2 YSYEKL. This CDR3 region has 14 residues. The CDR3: CASSQDSQNTEAFF. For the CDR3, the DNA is TGCGCCAGCAGCCAAGATAGCCAGAACACTGAAGCTTTCTTT.

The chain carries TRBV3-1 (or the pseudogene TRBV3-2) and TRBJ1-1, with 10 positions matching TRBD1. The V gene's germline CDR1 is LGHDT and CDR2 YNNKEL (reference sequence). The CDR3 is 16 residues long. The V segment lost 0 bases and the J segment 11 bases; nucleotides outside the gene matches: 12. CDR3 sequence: CASSQDLGTGDRRAFF. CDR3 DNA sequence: TGTGCCAGCAGCCAAGATCTTGGGACAGGGGACCGTCGGGCTTTCTTT.

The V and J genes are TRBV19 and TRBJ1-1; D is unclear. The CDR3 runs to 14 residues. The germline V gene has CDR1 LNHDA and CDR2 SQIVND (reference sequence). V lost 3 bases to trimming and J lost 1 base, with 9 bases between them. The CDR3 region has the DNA TGTGCCAGTAGTATCGGTCGGTCGAACACTGAAGCTTTCTTT. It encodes CASSIGRSNTEAFF.

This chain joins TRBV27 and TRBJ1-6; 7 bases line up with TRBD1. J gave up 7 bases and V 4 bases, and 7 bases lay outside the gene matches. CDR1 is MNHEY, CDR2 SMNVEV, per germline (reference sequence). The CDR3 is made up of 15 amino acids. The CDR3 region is CASSSQGGWNSPLHF. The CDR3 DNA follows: TGTGCCAGCAGTTCCCAAGGGGGCTGGAATTCACCCCTCCACTTT.

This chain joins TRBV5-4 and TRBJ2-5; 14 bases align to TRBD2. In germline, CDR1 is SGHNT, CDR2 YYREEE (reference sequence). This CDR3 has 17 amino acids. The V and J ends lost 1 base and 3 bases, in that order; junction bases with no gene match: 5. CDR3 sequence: CASSLFRTSGGKETQYF. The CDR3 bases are TGTGCCAGCAGCTTGTTCCGGACTAGCGGGGGGAAAGAGACCCAGTACTTC.

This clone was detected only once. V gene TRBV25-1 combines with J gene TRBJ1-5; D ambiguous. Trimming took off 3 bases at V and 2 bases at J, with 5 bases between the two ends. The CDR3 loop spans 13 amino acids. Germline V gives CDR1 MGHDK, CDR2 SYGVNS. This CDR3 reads CASSEQGNQPQHF. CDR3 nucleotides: TGTGCCAGCAGTGAGCAGGGCAATCAGCCCCAGCATTTT.

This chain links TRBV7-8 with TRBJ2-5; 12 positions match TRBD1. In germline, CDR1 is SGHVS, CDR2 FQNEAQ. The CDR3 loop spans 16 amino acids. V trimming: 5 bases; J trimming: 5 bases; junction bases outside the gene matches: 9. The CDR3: CASSPRRDRGHETQYF. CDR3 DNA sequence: TGTGCCAGCAGCCCAAGGAGGGACAGGGGGCATGAGACCCAGTACTTC.

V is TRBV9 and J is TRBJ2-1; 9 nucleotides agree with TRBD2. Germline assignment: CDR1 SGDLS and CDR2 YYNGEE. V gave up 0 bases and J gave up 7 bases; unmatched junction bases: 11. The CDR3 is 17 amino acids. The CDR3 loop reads CASSVDPLAGVRNEQFF. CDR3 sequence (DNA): TGTGCCAGCAGCGTAGACCCCTTAGCGGGGGTGAGGAATGAGCAGTTCTTC.

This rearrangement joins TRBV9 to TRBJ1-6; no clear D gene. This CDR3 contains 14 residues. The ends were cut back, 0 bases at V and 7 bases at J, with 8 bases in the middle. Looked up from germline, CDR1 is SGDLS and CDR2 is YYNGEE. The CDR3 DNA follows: TGTGCCAGCAGCGTAGAATCGGGGAATTCACCCCTCCACTTT. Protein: CASSVESGNSPLHF.

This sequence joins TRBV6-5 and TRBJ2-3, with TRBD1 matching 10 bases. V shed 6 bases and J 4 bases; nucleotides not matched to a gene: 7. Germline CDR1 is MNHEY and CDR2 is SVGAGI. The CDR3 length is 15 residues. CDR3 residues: CASSEWTGGADTQYF. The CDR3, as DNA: TGTGCCAGCAGCGAGTGGACAGGGGGTGCAGATACGCAGTATTTT.

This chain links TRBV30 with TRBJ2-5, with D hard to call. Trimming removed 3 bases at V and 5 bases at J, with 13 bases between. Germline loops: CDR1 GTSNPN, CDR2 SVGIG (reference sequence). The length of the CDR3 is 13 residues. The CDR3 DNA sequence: TGTGCCTGGAGCATATACAAATTTGAGACCCAGTACTTC. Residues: CAWSIYKFETQYF. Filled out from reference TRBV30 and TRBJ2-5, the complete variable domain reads SQTIHQWPATLVQPVGSPLSLECTVEGTSNPNLYWYRQAAGRGLQLLFYSVGIGQISSEVPQNLSASRPQDRQFILSSKKLLLSDSGFYLCAWSIYKFETQYFGPGTRLLVL.

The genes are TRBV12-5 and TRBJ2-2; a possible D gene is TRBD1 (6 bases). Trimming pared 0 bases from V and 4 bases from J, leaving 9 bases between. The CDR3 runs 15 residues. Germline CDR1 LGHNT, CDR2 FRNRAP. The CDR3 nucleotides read TGTGCTAGTGGTTTGGTACAGGGTACCACCGGGGAGCTGTTTTTT. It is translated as CASGLVQGTTGELFF.

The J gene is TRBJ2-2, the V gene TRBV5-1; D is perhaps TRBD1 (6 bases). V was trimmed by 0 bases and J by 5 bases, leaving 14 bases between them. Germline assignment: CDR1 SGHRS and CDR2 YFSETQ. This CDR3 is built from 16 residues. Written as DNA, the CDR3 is TGCGCCAGCAGCTTGGACCCATTGGGGGCAACCGGGGAGCTGTTTTTT. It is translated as CASSLDPLGATGELFF. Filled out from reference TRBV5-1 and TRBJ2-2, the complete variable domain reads KAGVTQTPRYLIKTRGQQVTLSCSPISGHRSVSWYQQTPGQGLQFLFEYFSETQRNKGNFPGRFSGRQFSNSRSEMNVSTLELGDSALYLCASSLDPLGATGELFFGEGSRLTVL.